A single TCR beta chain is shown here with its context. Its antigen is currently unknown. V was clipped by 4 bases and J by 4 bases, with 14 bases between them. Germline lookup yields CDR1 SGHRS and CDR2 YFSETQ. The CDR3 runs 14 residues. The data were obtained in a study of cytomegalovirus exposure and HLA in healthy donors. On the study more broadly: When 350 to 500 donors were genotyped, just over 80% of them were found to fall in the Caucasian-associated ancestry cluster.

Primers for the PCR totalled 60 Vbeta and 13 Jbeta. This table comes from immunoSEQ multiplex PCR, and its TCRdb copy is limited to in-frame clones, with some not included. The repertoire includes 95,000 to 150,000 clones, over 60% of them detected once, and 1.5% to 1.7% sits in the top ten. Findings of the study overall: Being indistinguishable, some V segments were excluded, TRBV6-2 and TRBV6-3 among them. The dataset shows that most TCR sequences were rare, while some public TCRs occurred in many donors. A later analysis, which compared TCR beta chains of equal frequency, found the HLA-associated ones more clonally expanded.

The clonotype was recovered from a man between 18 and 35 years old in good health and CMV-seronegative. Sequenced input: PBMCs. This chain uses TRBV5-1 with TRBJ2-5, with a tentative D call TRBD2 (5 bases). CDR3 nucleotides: TGCGCCAGCAGCCCTCGGGGTCGTCCAGAGACCCAGTACTTC. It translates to CASSPRGRPETQYF.